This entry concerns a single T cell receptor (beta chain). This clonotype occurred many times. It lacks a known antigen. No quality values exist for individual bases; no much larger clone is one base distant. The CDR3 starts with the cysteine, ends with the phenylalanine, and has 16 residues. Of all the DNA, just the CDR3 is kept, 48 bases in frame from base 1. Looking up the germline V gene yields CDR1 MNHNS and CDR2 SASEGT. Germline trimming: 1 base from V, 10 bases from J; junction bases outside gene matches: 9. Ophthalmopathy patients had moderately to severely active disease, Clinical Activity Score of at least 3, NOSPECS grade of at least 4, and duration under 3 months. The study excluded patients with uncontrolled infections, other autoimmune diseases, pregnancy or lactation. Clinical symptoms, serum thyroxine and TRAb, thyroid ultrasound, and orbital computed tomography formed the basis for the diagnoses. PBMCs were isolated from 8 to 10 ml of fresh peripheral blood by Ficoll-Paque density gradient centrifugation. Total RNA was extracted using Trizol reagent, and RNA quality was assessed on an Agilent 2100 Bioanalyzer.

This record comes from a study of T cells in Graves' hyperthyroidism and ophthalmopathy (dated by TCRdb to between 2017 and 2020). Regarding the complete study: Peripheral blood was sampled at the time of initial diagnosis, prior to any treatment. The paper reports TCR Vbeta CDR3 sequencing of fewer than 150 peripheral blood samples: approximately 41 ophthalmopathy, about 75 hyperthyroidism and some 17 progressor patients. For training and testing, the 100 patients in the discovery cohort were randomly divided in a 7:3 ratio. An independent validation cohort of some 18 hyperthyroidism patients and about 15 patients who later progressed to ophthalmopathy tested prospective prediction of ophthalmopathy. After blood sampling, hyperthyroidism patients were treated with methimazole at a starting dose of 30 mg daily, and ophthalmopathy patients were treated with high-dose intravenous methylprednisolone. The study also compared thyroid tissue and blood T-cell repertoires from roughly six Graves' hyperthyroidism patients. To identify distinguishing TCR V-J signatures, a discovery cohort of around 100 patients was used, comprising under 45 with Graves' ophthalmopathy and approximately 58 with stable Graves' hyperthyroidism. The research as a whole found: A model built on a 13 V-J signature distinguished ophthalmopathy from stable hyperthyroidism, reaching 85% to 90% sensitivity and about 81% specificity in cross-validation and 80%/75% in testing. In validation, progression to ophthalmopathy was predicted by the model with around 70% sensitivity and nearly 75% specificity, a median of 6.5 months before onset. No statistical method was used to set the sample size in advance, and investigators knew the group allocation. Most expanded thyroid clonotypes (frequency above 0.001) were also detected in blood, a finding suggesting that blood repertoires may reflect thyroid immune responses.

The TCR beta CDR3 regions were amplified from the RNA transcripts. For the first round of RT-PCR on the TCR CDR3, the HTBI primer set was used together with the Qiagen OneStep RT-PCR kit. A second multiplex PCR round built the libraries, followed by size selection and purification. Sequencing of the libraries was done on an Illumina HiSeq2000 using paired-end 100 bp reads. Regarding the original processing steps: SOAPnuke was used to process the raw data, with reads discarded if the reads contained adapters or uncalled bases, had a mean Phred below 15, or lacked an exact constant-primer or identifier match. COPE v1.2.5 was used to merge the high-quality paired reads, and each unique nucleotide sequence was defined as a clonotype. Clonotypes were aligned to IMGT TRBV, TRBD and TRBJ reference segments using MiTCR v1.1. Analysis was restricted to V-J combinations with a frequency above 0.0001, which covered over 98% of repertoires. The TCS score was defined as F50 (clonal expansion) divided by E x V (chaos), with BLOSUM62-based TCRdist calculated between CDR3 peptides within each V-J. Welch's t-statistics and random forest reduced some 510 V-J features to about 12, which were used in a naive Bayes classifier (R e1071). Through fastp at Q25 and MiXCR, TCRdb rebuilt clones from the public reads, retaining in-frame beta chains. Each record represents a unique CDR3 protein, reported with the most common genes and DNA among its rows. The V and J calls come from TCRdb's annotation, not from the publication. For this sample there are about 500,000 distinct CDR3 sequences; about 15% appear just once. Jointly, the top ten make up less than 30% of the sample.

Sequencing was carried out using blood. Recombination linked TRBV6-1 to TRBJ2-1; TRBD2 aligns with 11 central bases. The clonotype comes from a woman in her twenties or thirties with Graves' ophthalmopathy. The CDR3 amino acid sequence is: CASSEVASGRSREQFF. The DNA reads TGTGCCAGCAGTGAAGTAGCTAGCGGGAGGTCTCGGGAGCAGTTCTTC.